These 18 T cell receptor beta chains originate from one sample sequenced in a study of Tregs in tolerant kidney transplant recipients. The nonmyeloablative bone marrow transplants came from related graft donors, with transient mixed chimerism. Using immunoSEQ multiplex PCR, the repertoire was profiled, and TCRdb retains in-frame clones only, with some absent. The sample includes some 14,000 clones. The sample was CD8+ T cells from blood (PBMCs), taken 6 months after the transplant. The receptor source for this set is a human patient who received a combined kidney and bone marrow transplant. Some T cells may be provided by the graft donor.

In the case of this clone: Read sequence stops 3 residues before the CDR3 end, and the germline J gene provides the missing end. V gene TRBV29-1 combines with J gene TRBJ1-2; a weak D match, TRBD1 (5 bases). Trimming shortened V by 5 bases and J by 4 bases, and 11 bases separated the two germline ends. Per the germline V gene, CDR1 is SQVTM and CDR2 is ANQGSEA. The CDR3 totals 12 residues. CDR3 bases read: TGCAGCGTTAGGACAATAAGCTATGGC. It is translated as CSVRTISYG. Given in full, the CDR3 is CSVRTISYGYTF.

To note about this clone: The read terminates 3 residues ahead of where the CDR3 ends, so the germline J gene completes it. This rearrangement joins TRBV7-9 to TRBJ1-6; no clear D. The germline V gene encodes CDR1 SEHNR and CDR2 FQNEAQ (reference sequence). V lost 4 bases to trimming and J lost 7 bases, with 14 bases between them. The CDR3 is made up of 15 amino acids. CDR3 DNA (partial): TGTGCCAGCAGCTCGACTCTCCTGAGGAATTCACCC. Protein: CASSSTLLRNSP. The whole CDR3 protein reads CASSSTLLRNSPLHF.

A note on this clone: The CDR3 goes on 3 residues after the read ends, and that part is filled in from the germline J gene. The chain is built from TRBV13 and TRBJ2-1; TRBD1 matches at 10 bases. The germline V gene has CDR1 PRHDT and CDR2 FYEKMQ (reference sequence). The CDR3 totals 16 residues. V shed 1 base, J shed 7 bases, and the junction held 7 bases outside the gene matches. The CDR3 bases that were read are TGTGCCAGCAGCTTAGTCAGGACAGGGGGGGGAAATGAG. Translation gives CASSLVRTGGGNE. The CDR3 in its entirety is CASSLVRTGGGNEQFF. The complete variable domain, with remaining parts taken from reference TRBV13 and TRBJ2-1, reads AAGVIQSPRHLIKEKRETATLKCYPIPRHDTVYWYQQGPGQDPQFLISFYEKMQSDKGSIPDRFSAQQFSDYHSELNMSSLELGDSALYFCASSLVRTGGGNEQFFGPGTRLTVL.

With respect to this clone: The read ends 3 residues early relative to the CDR3; the germline J gene fills the gap. The chain joins TRBV29-1 to TRBJ2-7; TRBD1 agrees at 10 bases. With V trimmed by 6 bases and J by 5 bases, 10 bases remained unmatched. The CDR3 has 14 amino acids. Per germline, CDR1 SQVTM and CDR2 ANQGSEA. The CDR3 reads CSVFADRGLDEQYF. The sequenced CDR3 bases are TGCAGCGTGTTCGCAGACAGGGGGCTCGACGAG.

On this clone itself: Coverage ceases 3 residues before the CDR3 finishes, and the germline J gene fills in the end. The chain is built from TRBV20-1 and TRBJ2-3; D is unresolved. V dropped 5 bases and J dropped 4 bases, with 13 bases sitting between them. The CDR3 runs 13 residues. Germline-derived CDR1 and CDR2 are DFQATT and SNEGSKA (reference sequence). CDR3 in amino acids: CSAVPYAADTQYF. CDR3 DNA, as far as it was read: TGCAGTGCTGTCCCGTACGCAGCAGATACG.

Remarks on this clone: The CDR3 end falls 3 residues outside the read, so it is completed with the germline J gene. Additional DNA sequences in this sample encode the identical CDR3. J is TRBJ2-7 and V is TRBV29-1; 10 bases align to TRBD1. The V segment lost 1 base and the J segment 5 bases; nucleotides outside the gene matches: 14. Germline lookup yields CDR1 SQVTM and CDR2 ANQGSEA. The CDR3 is 17 residues long. CDR3 loop: CSVEGSGQGPQADEQYF. CDR3 DNA (partial): TGCAGCGTTGAAGGGTCGGGACAGGGGCCTCAGGCAGACGAG.

As for this clone: The read stops 3 residues short of the end of the CDR3; the missing end is completed from the germline J gene. The J gene is TRBJ1-2, the V gene TRBV5-1; 8 bases align to TRBD1. This CDR3 contains 17 residues. With V trimmed by 4 bases and J by 6 bases, 17 bases remained unmatched. Per germline, CDR1 SGHRS and CDR2 YFSETQ. The sequenced part of the CDR3 DNA is TGCGCCAGCAGCCCCTGGGCAGGGGGCGATGGTTTGGATGGC. Translating it yields CASSPWAGGDGLDG. The complete CDR3 protein is CASSPWAGGDGLDGYTF.

The CDR3 sequence: CASSLQTGGYEQYF. CDR3 bases read: TGTGCCAGTAGCCTGCAGACAGGGGGATACGAG. The chain has TRBV19 and TRBJ2-7, with 9 bases matching TRBD1. The read ends 3 residues shy of where the CDR3 ends; the end is completed using the germline J gene. J was trimmed by 4 bases and V by 6 bases; bases with no gene match: 7. The germline gives CDR1 LNHDA, CDR2 SQIVND (reference sequence). The CDR3 runs to 14 residues.

In the case of this clone: The CDR3 goes on 3 residues after the read ends, and that part is filled in from the germline J gene. The V gene is TRBV5-1, the J gene TRBJ2-7, with D possibly being TRBD2 (6 bases). This CDR3 is built from 14 residues. CDR1 and CDR2 (germline): SGHRS, YFSETQ. V was clipped by 0 bases and J by 3 bases, with 10 bases between them. Incomplete CDR3 DNA: TGCGCCAGCAGCTTGGGGGACGGGGGCTACGAG. Its protein is CASSLGDGGYE. The entire CDR3 protein is CASSLGDGGYEQYF.

In regard to this clone: The CDR3 extends 3 residues past the end of the read, so its final part is completed from the germline J gene. This sequence joins TRBV7-9 and TRBJ2-5, with TRBD1 matching over 9 bases. Germline-derived CDR1 and CDR2 are SEHNR and FQNEAQ (reference sequence). This CDR3 spans 14 amino acids. The ends lost 5 bases at V and 6 bases at J; junction bases unmatched: 7. The sequenced CDR3 bases are TGTGCCAGCAGCCCGAGGGACAGGGAGAAGACC. It specifies CASSPRDREKT. The CDR3 in its entirety is CASSPRDREKTQYF.

Regarding this clone: The read ends 3 residues early relative to the CDR3; the germline J gene fills the gap. The V gene is TRBV9, the J gene TRBJ2-7; 7 bases agree with TRBD2. There are 15 residues in the CDR3. Germline V gene sequence: CDR1 SGDLS, CDR2 YYNGEE. V was pared by 4 bases and J by 3 bases, with 10 bases of the junction left unmatched. The CDR3 here is CASSPTAGVSYEQYF. The sequenced CDR3 bases are TGTGCCAGCAGCCCCACCGCGGGGGTCAGCTACGAG.

On this clone itself: The junction differs from germline at one of its ends, possibly a read error. The read finishes 3 residues shy of the CDR3 end, and the germline J gene is used to complete it. The J gene is TRBJ1-1, the V gene TRBV4-2; weak D call: TRBD1 (5 bases). The CDR3 has 15 amino acids. The germline V gene encodes CDR1 LGHNA and CDR2 YNFKEQ. This chain's CDR3 is CASSQGADMNTEAFF. The sequenced part of the CDR3 DNA is TGCGCCAGCAGCCAAGGGGCCGACATGAACACTGAA.

Details on this clone: At one boundary the junction diverges from the germline segment, which might be a read error. The CDR3 is cut off 3 residues early in the read; its end comes from the germline J gene. This chain joins TRBV4-2 and TRBJ2-2, with 9 bases aligning to TRBD1. The V gene's germline CDR1 is LGHNA and CDR2 YNFKEQ. CDR3 size: 17 residues. The CDR3 sequence: CASSQPPGTGSTGELFF. The DNA read from the CDR3 is TGCGCCAGCAGCCAACCACCCGGGACAGGGTCCACCGGGGAG.

Note on this clone: The sequenced fragment ends 3 residues before the CDR3 boundary, so the rest is inferred from the germline J gene. This chain connects TRBV11-3 to TRBJ1-1, with a possible D match to TRBD1 (5 bases). Germline loops: CDR1 SGHNT, CDR2 YENEEA. This CDR3 is built from 13 residues. The V end was cut by 3 bases, the J end by 1 base, with 6 bases between. Incomplete CDR3 DNA: TGTGCCAGCAGCTTCGGACAGAACACTGAA. This sequence encodes CASSFGQNTE. The whole CDR3 protein reads CASSFGQNTEAFF.

Of note for this clone: The read ends 3 residues before the CDR3 terminus; that terminus is restored from the germline J gene. V and J are TRBV7-9 and TRBJ2-7; weak D call: TRBD1 (5 bases). CDR1 is SEHNR, CDR2 FQNEAQ, per germline (reference sequence). Trimming took off 3 bases at V and 4 bases at J, with 16 bases between the two ends. This CDR3 has 15 amino acids. The CDR3 bases that were read are TGTGCCAGCAGCTTTACCACACAGGAACAATACGAG. It specifies CASSFTTQEQYE. The whole CDR3 region reads CASSFTTQEQYEQYF.

About this clone: From the germline J gene comes the end of the CDR3, since the read stops 3 residues before it. This rearrangement joins TRBV14 to TRBJ1-5; D is undetermined. The CDR3 spans 15 residues. Germline lookup yields CDR1 SGHDN and CDR2 FVKESK. Between the trimmed V and J ends, which lost 2 bases and 0 bases, there was a span of 8 bases. CDR3 loop: CASSQRAYSNQPQHF. The part of the CDR3 DNA that was read is TGTGCCAGCAGCCAAAGAGCTTATAGCAATCAGCCC.

Points on this clone: Relative to the germline gene, one junction end is altered; a read error may explain this. Coverage ceases 3 residues before the CDR3 finishes, and the germline J gene fills in the end. Distinct nucleotide sequences in the sample also encode this CDR3. This chain joins TRBV4-2 and TRBJ1-3; D not certain. The CDR3 runs 18 residues. The V gene's germline CDR1 is LGHNA and CDR2 YNFKEQ. The CDR3 DNA, read in part, is TGCGCCAGCAGCCAAGAGGATGTAACAGACATCTCTGGAAACACC. Amino acids: CASSQEDVTDISGNT. The whole CDR3 region reads CASSQEDVTDISGNTIYF.

Turning to this clone: The sequence runs out 3 residues before the end of the CDR3; the remainder is reconstructed from the germline J gene. The chain carries TRBV6-1 and TRBJ1-5; possible D gene TRBD1, 6 bases. The V and J ends lost 0 bases and 7 bases respectively, with 19 bases between them. The CDR3 covers 17 residues. Germline CDR1 and CDR2: MNHNS and SASEGT. The covered CDR3 bases are TGTGCCAGCAGTGAAGCCGGGTGGACAGCCTCGCCCCAGCCC. Encoded protein: CASSEAGWTASPQP. The complete CDR3 protein is CASSEAGWTASPQPQHF.